The rows below give T cell receptor beta chains drawn from one sample of a study of Ad26.COV2.S vaccination and SARS-CoV-2 variants. The data were produced by immunoSEQ multiplex PCR, yet TCRdb's version contains in-frame clones alone and is incomplete. Here the sample spans around 450,000 clones, 89% being singletons. Sequenced material: peripheral blood, taken in a trial of Ad26.COV2.S vaccine versus placebo. These receptors were taken from a person aged 18-65 years who received the Ad26.COV2.S COVID-19 vaccine or a placebo. The CDR3 runs from the conserved cysteine through the conserved F or W. The order of the fields is J gene, D gene, V gene, clone size, CDR3 DNA, CDR3 protein. The D gene is left open where the match is weak. Some rows have no size entry. The others give once, few or many, or a class for an expanded clone.

J gene: TRBJ1-6
D gene: TRBD1
V gene: TRBV2
clone size: NA
CDR3 DNA: TGTGCCAGCAACGACAGGGATAATTCACCCCTCCACTTT
CDR3 protein: CASNDRDNSPLHF

J gene: TRBJ1-1
D gene: NA
V gene: TRBV14
clone size: NA
CDR3 DNA: TGTGCCAGCAGCCCACGTCCCGGGACATTCATCTGGACTGAAGCTTTCTTT
CDR3 protein: CASSPRPGTFIWTEAFF

J gene: TRBJ2-6
D gene: NA
V gene: TRBV30
clone size: NA
CDR3 DNA: TGTGCCTGGAAGATGGCATCTGGGGCCAACGTCCTGACTTTC
CDR3 protein: CAWKMASGANVLTF

J gene: TRBJ1-2
D gene: NA
V gene: TRBV6-5
clone size: NA
CDR3 DNA: TGTGCCAGCAGTTACACCCGGGCTTTGAACTATGGCTACACCTTC
CDR3 protein: CASSYTRALNYGYTF

J gene: TRBJ2-5
D gene: NA
V gene: TRBV3-1/TRBV3-2
clone size: NA
CDR3 DNA: TGTGCCAGCAGCTCCCAGGACGGCCGATCGGGGAAGACCCAGTACTTC
CDR3 protein: CASSSQDGRSGKTQYF

J gene: TRBJ1-1
D gene: NA
V gene: TRBV29-1
clone size: NA
CDR3 DNA: TGCAGCGTCAGTACAAGGGCATCGGGGACTGAAGCTTTCTTT
CDR3 protein: CSVSTRASGTEAFF

J gene: TRBJ2-2
D gene: NA
V gene: TRBV9
clone size: NA
CDR3 DNA: TGTGCCAGCAGCCCCTCCTCGACGACCTTAGCCGGGGAGCTGTTTTTT
CDR3 protein: CASSPSSTTLAGELFF

J gene: TRBJ1-3
D gene: NA
V gene: TRBV7-9
clone size: once
CDR3 DNA: TGTGCCAGCAGCTTGGCAGGGGAAAACACCATATATTTT
CDR3 protein: CASSLAGENTIYF

J gene: TRBJ1-2
D gene: TRBD1
V gene: TRBV19
clone size: NA
CDR3 DNA: TGTGCCAGTCGCCACAGGGGAAGAGCGCGAAACTATGGCTACACCTTC
CDR3 protein: CASRHRGRARNYGYTF

J gene: TRBJ2-7
D gene: NA
V gene: TRBV15
clone size: NA
CDR3 DNA: TGTGCCACCAGCAGAGTAGGCCGGGGGTACGAGCAGTACTTC
CDR3 protein: CATSRVGRGYEQYF

J gene: TRBJ2-1
D gene: TRBD2
V gene: TRBV11-2
clone size: NA
CDR3 DNA: TGTGCCAGCAGCTTAGTAATCGGGACTACCAACAATGAGCAGTTCTTC
CDR3 protein: CASSLVIGTTNNEQFF

J gene: TRBJ2-7
D gene: TRBD2
V gene: TRBV5-1
clone size: NA
CDR3 DNA: TGCGCCAGTCTGCTGGGGGGGTCCTCCTACGAGCAGTACTTC
CDR3 protein: CASLLGGSSYEQYF

J gene: TRBJ1-1
D gene: TRBD1
V gene: TRBV6-5
clone size: NA
CDR3 DNA: TGTGCCAGCAGGCAGGGGGGAGGAACTGAAGCTTTCTTT
CDR3 protein: CASRQGGGTEAFF

J gene: TRBJ2-3
D gene: NA
V gene: TRBV3-1/TRBV3-2
clone size: once
CDR3 DNA: TGTGCCAGCAGCCAAAGGGGGAGCCGTTTTGATACGCAGTATTTT
CDR3 protein: CASSQRGSRFDTQYF

J gene: TRBJ1-1
D gene: NA
V gene: TRBV28
clone size: once
CDR3 DNA: TGTGCCAGCAGGGAGGTCGGGACAGAAGCTTTCTTT
CDR3 protein: CASREVGTEAFF

J gene: TRBJ2-2
D gene: NA
V gene: TRBV4-1
clone size: NA
CDR3 DNA: TGCGCCAGCAGCCATAGGGGCGCAGGGACCGGGGAGCTGTTTTTT
CDR3 protein: CASSHRGAGTGELFF

J gene: TRBJ1-4
D gene: NA
V gene: TRBV6-5
clone size: few
CDR3 DNA: TGTGCCAGCAGTTACAGGGGGGAGGCGGAAAAACTGTTTTTT
CDR3 protein: CASSYRGEAEKLFF

J gene: TRBJ2-1
D gene: NA
V gene: TRBV25-1
clone size: NA
CDR3 DNA: TGTGCCAGCAGTGAATGGGCAGCGAGCTCCTACAATGAGCAGTTCTTC
CDR3 protein: CASSEWAASSYNEQFF

J gene: TRBJ2-2
D gene: TRBD1
V gene: TRBV5-1
clone size: NA
CDR3 DNA: TGCGCCAGCAGCTTGAGGGACAGGGGGCGCGGGGAGCTGTTTTTT
CDR3 protein: CASSLRDRGRGELFF

J gene: TRBJ2-3
D gene: NA
V gene: TRBV9
clone size: NA
CDR3 DNA: TGTGCCAGCAGCGTAGTTTCTACCTATGACACAGATACGCAGTATTTT
CDR3 protein: CASSVVSTYDTDTQYF

J gene: TRBJ1-2
D gene: TRBD1
V gene: TRBV29-1
clone size: NA
CDR3 DNA: TGCAGCGTTACGACGGGACAGGGGCGAGGCTACACCTTC
CDR3 protein: CSVTTGQGRGYTF

J gene: TRBJ2-1
D gene: NA
V gene: TRBV7-2
clone size: NA
CDR3 DNA: TGTGCCAGCAGCTTAGCGCTCACGGAGTATGAGCAGTTCTTC
CDR3 protein: CASSLALTEYEQFF

J gene: TRBJ2-7
D gene: NA
V gene: TRBV6-5
clone size: few
CDR3 DNA: TGTGCCAGCAGTTACGCGAGCTCCTACGAGCAGTACTTC
CDR3 protein: CASSYASSYEQYF

J gene: TRBJ2-6
D gene: NA
V gene: TRBV5-4
clone size: NA
CDR3 DNA: TGTGCCAGCAGCCGGGACTTATCTGGGGCCAACGTCCTGACTTTC
CDR3 protein: CASSRDLSGANVLTF

J gene: TRBJ1-3
D gene: NA
V gene: TRBV11-2
clone size: few
CDR3 DNA: TGTGCCAGCAGCTTGGGGGCGGGTGGAAACACCATATATTTT
CDR3 protein: CASSLGAGGNTIYF

J gene: TRBJ2-3
D gene: NA
V gene: TRBV2
clone size: NA
CDR3 DNA: TGTGCCAGCAGTGATTGGCAGAGGATTGCAGATACGCAGTATTTT
CDR3 protein: CASSDWQRIADTQYF

J gene: TRBJ2-5
D gene: NA
V gene: TRBV4-3
clone size: NA
CDR3 DNA: TGCGCCAGCAGCCAATTTGTGCAAGAGACCCAGTACTTC
CDR3 protein: CASSQFVQETQYF

J gene: TRBJ1-4
D gene: TRBD1
V gene: TRBV5-1
clone size: NA
CDR3 DNA: TGCGCCAGCAGCCCGGGACAGGGCGGTGAAAAACTGTTTTTT
CDR3 protein: CASSPGQGGEKLFF

J gene: TRBJ1-1
D gene: NA
V gene: TRBV2
clone size: once
CDR3 DNA: TGTGCCAGCATGGTAGACACTGAAGCTTTCTTT
CDR3 protein: CASMVDTEAFF

J gene: TRBJ2-1
D gene: NA
V gene: TRBV11-2
clone size: NA
CDR3 DNA: TGTGCCAGCAGCGGGCGTTATAGGGATGAGCAGTTCTTC
CDR3 protein: CASSGRYRDEQFF

J gene: TRBJ2-2
D gene: NA
V gene: TRBV4-3
clone size: NA
CDR3 DNA: TGCGCCAGCAGCCAAGTCTTTTTCCGGACAGCGAACACCGGGGAGCTGTTTTTT
CDR3 protein: CASSQVFFRTANTGELFF

J gene: TRBJ1-3
D gene: TRBD1
V gene: TRBV5-4
clone size: NA
CDR3 DNA: TGTGCCAGCAGCTTGGTCGGGACAGGGGAAGTGGCTGGAAACACCATATATTTT
CDR3 protein: CASSLVGTGEVAGNTIYF

J gene: TRBJ1-1
D gene: NA
V gene: TRBV28
clone size: NA
CDR3 DNA: TGTGCCAGCGCACCCCCCTCCCCGGGGAACACTGAAGCTTTCTTT
CDR3 protein: CASAPPSPGNTEAFF

J gene: TRBJ2-7
D gene: NA
V gene: TRBV30
clone size: NA
CDR3 DNA: TGTGCCTGGAGCGGGGACGTGTACGAGCAGTACTTC
CDR3 protein: CAWSGDVYEQYF

J gene: TRBJ1-5
D gene: TRBD1
V gene: TRBV7-6
clone size: NA
CDR3 DNA: TGTGCCAGCAGCTCCGGGACAGGCTTGGGCAATCAGCCCCAGCATTTT
CDR3 protein: CASSSGTGLGNQPQHF

J gene: TRBJ2-7
D gene: NA
V gene: TRBV2
clone size: NA
CDR3 DNA: TGTGCCAGCAGTGAATATACAGACTCCTACGAGCAGTACTTC
CDR3 protein: CASSEYTDSYEQYF

J gene: TRBJ2-2
D gene: TRBD1
V gene: TRBV9
clone size: NA
CDR3 DNA: TGTGCCAGCAGCGTAGTAGGACAGGGTTTTGCCGGGGAGCTGTTTTTT
CDR3 protein: CASSVVGQGFAGELFF

J gene: TRBJ2-5
D gene: NA
V gene: TRBV27
clone size: NA
CDR3 DNA: TGTGCCAGCAGTTTATCATGGATCCAAGAGACCCAGTACTTC
CDR3 protein: CASSLSWIQETQYF

J gene: TRBJ1-4
D gene: NA
V gene: TRBV7-9
clone size: NA
CDR3 DNA: TGTGCCAGCAGCATCACACCAAACTTTAATGAAAAACTGTTTTTT
CDR3 protein: CASSITPNFNEKLFF

J gene: TRBJ2-5
D gene: NA
V gene: TRBV4-2
clone size: NA
CDR3 DNA: TGTGCCAGCCGGCGGAGCTACCAAGAGACCCAGTACTTC
CDR3 protein: CASRRSYQETQYF

J gene: TRBJ2-5
D gene: NA
V gene: TRBV5-5
clone size: NA
CDR3 DNA: TGTGCCAGCAGCTTGGCCGCAGGGCACCAAGAGACCCAGTACTTC
CDR3 protein: CASSLAAGHQETQYF

J gene: TRBJ1-1
D gene: TRBD1
V gene: TRBV3-1/TRBV3-2
clone size: NA
CDR3 DNA: TGTGCCAGCAGACGAAGGCCGGGACAGGGAGGGGACACTGAAGCTTTCTTT
CDR3 protein: CASRRRPGQGGDTEAFF

J gene: TRBJ1-6
D gene: NA
V gene: TRBV2
clone size: NA
CDR3 DNA: TGTGCCAGCAGTGCAGAAACCTACACTTCACCCCTCCACTTT
CDR3 protein: CASSAETYTSPLHF

J gene: TRBJ1-6
D gene: TRBD1
V gene: TRBV2
clone size: NA
CDR3 DNA: TGTGCCAGCAGTGAGGGACAGAAAAATTCACCCCTCCACTTT
CDR3 protein: CASSEGQKNSPLHF

J gene: TRBJ2-2
D gene: TRBD1
V gene: TRBV7-9
clone size: NA
CDR3 DNA: TGTGCCAGCAGCGCCGACTCCGGGACAGGAAACACCGGGGAGCTGTTTTTT
CDR3 protein: CASSADSGTGNTGELFF

J gene: TRBJ1-4
D gene: NA
V gene: TRBV27
clone size: NA
CDR3 DNA: TGTGCCAGCAGTTTACAAGGGGGGTCGTCCGGGGGTGAAAAACTGTTTTTT
CDR3 protein: CASSLQGGSSGGEKLFF

J gene: TRBJ2-7
D gene: NA
V gene: TRBV5-1
clone size: NA
CDR3 DNA: TGCGCCAGCAGTGAGGGAAACTCCTACGAGCAGTACTTC
CDR3 protein: CASSEGNSYEQYF

J gene: TRBJ2-3
D gene: TRBD2
V gene: TRBV14
clone size: NA
CDR3 DNA: TGTGCCAGCAGCCAAACCCACGGACTAGCGGGGAGCACAGATACGCAGTATTTT
CDR3 protein: CASSQTHGLAGSTDTQYF

J gene: TRBJ2-1
D gene: TRBD2
V gene: TRBV7-9
clone size: NA
CDR3 DNA: TGTGCCAGCAGCTCACCGACTAGCGGGATCTACAATGAGCAGTTCTTC
CDR3 protein: CASSSPTSGIYNEQFF

J gene: TRBJ2-5
D gene: NA
V gene: TRBV29-1
clone size: NA
CDR3 DNA: TGCAGCGTTGTCGCAGGCCAAGAGACCCAGTACTTC
CDR3 protein: CSVVAGQETQYF

J gene: TRBJ2-5
D gene: NA
V gene: TRBV7-9
clone size: NA
CDR3 DNA: TGTGCCAGCAGCTTACTGGGTCCTGGTGAGACCCAGTACTTC
CDR3 protein: CASSLLGPGETQYF

J gene: TRBJ2-1
D gene: TRBD2
V gene: TRBV29-1
clone size: NA
CDR3 DNA: TGCAGCGTGTTAGCGGGTTCCTACAATGAGCAGTTCTTC
CDR3 protein: CSVLAGSYNEQFF

J gene: TRBJ1-5
D gene: NA
V gene: TRBV7-2
clone size: NA
CDR3 DNA: TGTGCCAGCAACAACCCAGGGGATTCCACTAATCAGCCCCAGCATTTT
CDR3 protein: CASNNPGDSTNQPQHF

J gene: TRBJ2-1
D gene: NA
V gene: TRBV7-8
clone size: NA
CDR3 DNA: TGTGCCAGCAGCTTAGTTCATAATGAGCAGTTCTTC
CDR3 protein: CASSLVHNEQFF

J gene: TRBJ2-5
D gene: TRBD2
V gene: TRBV11-2
clone size: NA
CDR3 DNA: TGTGCCAGCAGCTTAGGGCTAGCGGGGAGTCAAGAGACCCAGTACTTC
CDR3 protein: CASSLGLAGSQETQYF

J gene: TRBJ2-7
D gene: NA
V gene: TRBV7-8
clone size: NA
CDR3 DNA: TGTGCCAGCAGCTCAGGGGTTGGGTCTTCCTACGAGCAGTACTTC
CDR3 protein: CASSSGVGSSYEQYF

J gene: TRBJ2-7
D gene: TRBD1
V gene: TRBV14
clone size: NA
CDR3 DNA: TGTGCCAGCAGCCACGAGGACAGGGGGGAGGGCTACGAGCAGTACTTC
CDR3 protein: CASSHEDRGEGYEQYF

J gene: TRBJ2-7
D gene: TRBD1
V gene: TRBV6-5
clone size: NA
CDR3 DNA: TGTGCCAGCAGCCAAACAGGGGTGCTGTACTTC
CDR3 protein: CASSQTGVLYF

J gene: TRBJ1-1
D gene: TRBD1
V gene: TRBV19
clone size: NA
CDR3 DNA: TGTGCCAGCCGAAGCTTGACTTTGGGACAGATGAACACTGAAGCTTTCTTT
CDR3 protein: CASRSLTLGQMNTEAFF